These T cell receptor beta chains were read from a single sample in a study of human T cells and chemical hapten exposure. TCRdb re-called the RACE reads with MiXCR, one entry per CDR3 protein. Of 62,000 or so distinct CDR3 sequences listed, approximately 11% are singletons. Sequencing was performed on whole blood, taken in connection with sensitization to the hapten diphenylcyclopropenone (DPC). All receptors derive from a woman between 45 and 65 years old with alopecia areata. Some clones in this sample may be carry-over from other donors' samples. Both conserved end residues are part of each CDR3. The order of the fields is clone size, J gene, V gene, CDR3 protein. Clone size, where shown, is once, few, many, or a class for clones that have expanded.

size: NA
J: TRBJ1-2
V: TRBV7-9
CDR3: CASSYDIYGYTF

size: NA
J: TRBJ2-1
V: TRBV6-2/TRBV6-3
CDR3: CASTRTSGDYNEQFF

size: NA
J: TRBJ1-5
V: TRBV6-2/TRBV6-3
CDR3: CASRNAGDGGNQPQHF

size: NA
J: TRBJ1-5
V: TRBV24-1
CDR3: CATAAGHGQPQHF

size: many
J: TRBJ1-5
V: TRBV7-9
CDR3: CASSSSGSNQPQHF

size: few
J: TRBJ2-5
V: TRBV5-1
CDR3: CASRTDQETQYF

size: many
J: TRBJ1-5
V: TRBV7-9
CDR3: CASSLQGGGMRSNQPQHF

size: many
J: TRBJ2-1
V: TRBV28
CDR3: CASSVGVVNFNEQFF

size: NA
J: TRBJ2-3
V: TRBV20-1
CDR3: CSAESIDTQYF

size: few
J: TRBJ2-1
V: TRBV2
CDR3: CASSVQGLADNEQFF

size: NA
J: TRBJ2-3
V: TRBV3-1
CDR3: CASSLLEIGQTPDTQYF

size: many
J: TRBJ2-1
V: TRBV4-3
CDR3: CASSQAAGGYNEQFF

size: many
J: TRBJ2-1
V: TRBV27
CDR3: CASSGTGGFYNEQFF

size: many
J: TRBJ1-5
V: TRBV20-1
CDR3: CSARAGTVPNQPQHF

size: few
J: TRBJ2-7
V: TRBV18
CDR3: CASSPSRGTSEQYF

size: few
J: TRBJ2-7
V: TRBV5-6
CDR3: CASSPTSGPYEQYF

size: NA
J: TRBJ1-4
V: TRBV27
CDR3: CASSLSPYGRQDLSTNEKLFF

size: many
J: TRBJ2-1
V: TRBV29-1
CDR3: CSVEGRLYNEQFF

size: few
J: TRBJ1-5
V: TRBV19
CDR3: CASSMTGVINQPQHF

size: few
J: TRBJ2-7
V: TRBV28
CDR3: CASLRGAPYEQYF

size: many
J: TRBJ1-1
V: TRBV20-1
CDR3: CSASPGNTEAFF

size: many
J: TRBJ2-3
V: TRBV6-1
CDR3: CASSVWGQRTDTQYF

size: many
J: TRBJ2-3
V: TRBV4-1
CDR3: CASSQAGTTTDTQYF

size: NA
J: TRBJ2-7
V: TRBV6-5
CDR3: CASSFHGQGYYEQYF